Below, 9 T cell receptor beta chains from the same sample are listed, as sequenced in a study of blood T cell repertoires in COVID-19 (dated by TCRdb to 2019 to 2021). The method was the immunoSEQ multiplex PCR assay. TCRdb obtained this table from immuneACCESS and retained in-frame rearrangements with V and J assigned. These tables miss some clones; where compared with another copy, unresolved V genes account for less than half of the shortfall, and the remainder is unexplained. Counted in this sample were roughly 200,000 clones; roughly 83% of them appeared once. The ten largest clones capture 6.5% to 9% of the sample. The sample consisted of peripheral blood. The receptors come from a woman in her forties with COVID-19, enrolled during active disease.

Regarding this clone: Other DNA sequences in this sample translate to the same CDR3. This chain joins TRBV27 and TRBJ1-5; the match to TRBD1 covers 11 bases. Germline trimming cut 3 bases from V and 6 bases from J; bases unmatched to any gene: 1. CDR1 is MNHEY, CDR2 SMNVEV, per germline (reference sequence). CDR3 length: 14 residues. Written as DNA, the CDR3 is TGTGCCAGCAGTTTGGGACAGGGGGGTCAGCCCCAGCATTTT. It codes for CASSLGQGGQPQHF.

V gene TRBV24-1 combines with J gene TRBJ2-5; 7 bases are shared with TRBD1. Germline assignment: CDR1 KGHDR and CDR2 SFDVKD. The ends lost 1 base at V and 5 bases at J; junction bases unmatched: 12. This CDR3 comprises 17 residues. CDR3 sequence (DNA): TGTGCCACCAGTGATTTCTCCTTTGACAGGGTTGGGGAGACCCAGTACTTC. Translating it yields CATSDFSFDRVGETQYF.

The chain couples TRBV4-1 to TRBJ2-1, with 10 bases fitting TRBD2. The CDR3 loop spans 18 amino acids. Trimming took 2 bases from V and 7 from J; bases not matched to a gene: 14. Germline-derived CDR1 and CDR2 are MGHRA and YSYEKL. The CDR3 DNA is TGCGCCAGCAGCCAAACTGATATGGGGCTAGCGGGAGCAAATGAGCAGTTCTTC. Its protein product is CASSQTDMGLAGANEQFF.

The chain has TRBV3-1 (or the pseudogene TRBV3-2) and TRBJ1-1, with D perhaps matching TRBD1 (5 bases). The CDR3 is 14 residues long. V was pared by 1 base and J by 4 bases, with 10 bases between. Germline values: CDR1 LGHDT, CDR2 YNNKEL (reference sequence). The CDR3 DNA is TGTGCCAGCAGCCAAGGGAGGGGATCCACTGAAGCTTTCTTT. It encodes CASSQGRGSTEAFF.

The CDR3 region is CASSFLGLAGPDEQFF. CDR3 coding DNA: TGTGCCAGCAGTTTCCTCGGACTAGCGGGACCCGATGAGCAGTTCTTC. V usage is TRBV28 and J usage is TRBJ2-1; 12 bases are a match to TRBD2. The CDR3 is 16 residues long. With V trimmed by 3 bases and J by 8 bases, 8 bases remained unmatched. Germline V gene data show CDR1 as MDHEN and CDR2 as SYDVKM.

This clone was observed a single time. The gene calls are TRBV12-3 or TRBV12-4 and TRBJ1-1; perhaps TRBD1 as D (6 bases). CDR3 length: 12 amino acids. V lost 6 bases and J lost 4, with 9 bases in between. CDR3 coding DNA: TGTGCCAGCAGCCACAGGGCCACTGAAGCTTTCTTT. Its translation: CASSHRATEAFF.

Written as DNA, the CDR3 is TGTGCCAGCAGCTCCATCGGACTAGCGGGAGGGGTCTTCACAGATACGCAGTATTTT. Translating gives CASSSIGLAGGVFTDTQYF. This chain links TRBV7-3 with TRBJ2-3, with 15 bases matching TRBD2. The trim removed 4 bases at V and 2 bases at J, leaving 10 bases unmatched. Germline V gives CDR1 SGHTA, CDR2 FQGTGA. The CDR3 extends over 19 amino acids.

The chain uses TRBV24-1 and TRBJ2-1; no clear D gene. V lost 5 bases to trimming and J lost 9 bases, with 16 bases between them. CDR3 length equals 14 residues. Germline loops: CDR1 KGHDR, CDR2 SFDVKD. The CDR3 loop is CATSGVEESGEQFF. Here the CDR3 DNA reads TGTGCCACCAGTGGAGTAGAGGAGTCGGGTGAGCAGTTCTTC.

The rearrangement links TRBV6-5 to TRBJ2-1, with 8 positions matching TRBD2. Trimming removed 5 bases from V and 0 bases from J; junction bases left unmatched: 3. Per the germline V gene, CDR1 is MNHEY and CDR2 is SVGAGI. The CDR3 contains 15 residues. The CDR3: CASSPGTSSYNEQFF. In DNA, the CDR3 is TGTGCCAGCAGTCCCGGGACTAGCTCCTACAATGAGCAGTTCTTC.